Reported below is one TCR beta chain. The antigen is not known. The sample originates from a study of post-analysis software for immune sequencing data. Study overall: Recorded subtypes: relapsing-remitting, secondary progressive, progressive-relapsing; some patients unannotated.

Unique molecular identifiers featured in each of the TCR beta cDNA libraries. TCRdb fed the PCR reads into MiXCR, producing one record per CDR3 protein. The sample contains about 820,000 distinct CDR3 sequences, approximately 53% of which appear only once. Findings of the study overall: Batch-mates among the samples co-clustered strongly by F measure.

Sequencing was done on a sample of blood. The TCR comes from a girl under 18 with multiple sclerosis.

CDR3 sequence (DNA): TGTGCCTGGAGTCGACCGACAGGGACGGGAAATTCACCCCTCCACTTT. It yields the protein CAWSRPTGTGNSPLHF. This sequence joins TRBV30 and TRBJ1-6, with 7 bases aligning to TRBD1. Trimming took 2 bases from V and 7 from J; bases not matched to a gene: 11. This CDR3 region has 16 residues. Germline lookup yields CDR1 GTSNPN and CDR2 SVGIG (reference sequence).